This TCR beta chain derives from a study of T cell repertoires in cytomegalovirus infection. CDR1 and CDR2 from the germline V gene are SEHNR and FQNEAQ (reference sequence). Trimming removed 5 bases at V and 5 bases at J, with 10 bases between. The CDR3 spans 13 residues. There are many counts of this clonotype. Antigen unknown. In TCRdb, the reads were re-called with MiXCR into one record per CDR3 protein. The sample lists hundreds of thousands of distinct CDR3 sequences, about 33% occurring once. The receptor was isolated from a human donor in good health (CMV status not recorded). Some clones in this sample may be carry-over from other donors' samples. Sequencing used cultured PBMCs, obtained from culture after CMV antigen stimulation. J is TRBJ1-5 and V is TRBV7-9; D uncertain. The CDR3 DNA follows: TGTGCCAGCAGCCCCGATGGCTATCAGCCCCAGCATTTT. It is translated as CASSPDGYQPQHF.